This TCR beta chain was observed in a study of blood T cell repertoires in COVID-19. Profiled with immunoSEQ multiplex PCR; TCRdb holds only in-frame clones, not every one. The sample has approximately 500,000 clones, approximately 92% seen once. This CDR3 has 14 amino acids. CDR1 is LNHDA and CDR2 is SQIVND in the germline V gene (reference sequence). V dropped 4 bases and J dropped 5; count of bases not matched to a gene: 4. J is TRBJ1-5 and V is TRBV19, with TRBD1 identical over 8 bases. The material sequenced was peripheral blood. The receptor's source is a man between 18 and 29 years old with COVID-19, enrolled during active disease. The CDR3 protein is CASSNFRGHQPQHF. The CDR3 bases are TGTGCCAGTAGTAACTTCAGGGGGCATCAGCCCCAGCATTTT.